The rows below give T cell receptor beta chains drawn from one sample of a study of blood T cell repertoires in COVID-19. Data came from immunoSEQ multiplex PCR; TCRdb stores just in-frame clones and leaves some out. The repertoire holds roughly 88,000 clones, with more than 80% as singletons. The sequenced sample consisted of peripheral blood. Receptor source: a woman at least 80 years old with acute or convalescent COVID-19. CDR3s include the opening cysteine and the closing phenylalanine or tryptophan. D genes are given only for firm matches. Rows may omit the clone size; those that give it use once, few, many or a size class.

j_call: TRBJ2-5
v_call: TRBV29-1
d_call: TRBD2
clone_size: -
cdr3_aa: CSVSGGGQETQYF
cdr3_nt: TGCAGTGTGTCCGGGGGGGGGCAAGAGACCCAGTACTTC

j_call: TRBJ1-1
v_call: TRBV2
d_call: -
clone_size: -
cdr3_aa: CASSPHTTEAFF
cdr3_nt: TGTGCCAGCAGTCCCCACACCACTGAAGCTTTCTTT

j_call: TRBJ2-2
v_call: TRBV7-2
d_call: -
clone_size: -
cdr3_aa: CASSLDRGRTGELFF
cdr3_nt: TGTGCCAGCAGCTTAGACCGGGGGAGGACCGGGGAGCTGTTTTTT

j_call: TRBJ2-7
v_call: TRBV5-1
d_call: TRBD1
clone_size: few
cdr3_aa: CASSFGTGSYEQYF
cdr3_nt: TGCGCCAGCAGCTTCGGGACAGGGTCCTACGAGCAGTACTTC

j_call: TRBJ1-2
v_call: TRBV18
d_call: -
clone_size: -
cdr3_aa: CASSPPSANYGYTF
cdr3_nt: TGTGCCAGCTCACCACCATCAGCGAACTATGGCTACACCTTC

j_call: TRBJ2-5
v_call: TRBV6-6
d_call: -
clone_size: once
cdr3_aa: CASSYRRETQYF
cdr3_nt: TGTGCCAGCAGTTATAGGAGAGAGACCCAGTACTTC

j_call: TRBJ2-3
v_call: TRBV28
d_call: -
clone_size: -
cdr3_aa: CASSRNRGRLAYTDTQYF
cdr3_nt: TGTGCCAGCAGTCGAAACCGCGGTAGGCTAGCATACACAGATACGCAGTATTTT

j_call: TRBJ1-3
v_call: TRBV7-2
d_call: -
clone_size: -
cdr3_aa: CASSLLGGLGNTIYF
cdr3_nt: TGTGCCAGCAGCTTATTGGGAGGGTTGGGAAACACCATATATTTT

j_call: TRBJ1-1
v_call: TRBV10-3
d_call: TRBD1
clone_size: -
cdr3_aa: CAISESGGRGTEAFF
cdr3_nt: TGTGCCATCAGTGAGTCAGGGGGCAGGGGCACTGAAGCTTTCTTT

j_call: TRBJ1-1
v_call: TRBV28
d_call: TRBD1
clone_size: few
cdr3_aa: CASSRGQMNTEAFF
cdr3_nt: TGTGCCAGCAGCAGGGGACAGATGAACACTGAAGCTTTCTTT

j_call: TRBJ1-1
v_call: TRBV7-2
d_call: -
clone_size: -
cdr3_aa: CASSLVGGVGTEAFF
cdr3_nt: TGTGCCAGCAGCTTAGTTGGGGGCGTTGGCACTGAAGCTTTCTTT

j_call: TRBJ2-7
v_call: TRBV30
d_call: -
clone_size: -
cdr3_aa: CAWTPGSAHYEQYF
cdr3_nt: TGTGCCTGGACCCCAGGCTCAGCCCACTACGAGCAGTACTTC

j_call: TRBJ1-2
v_call: TRBV29-1
d_call: -
clone_size: -
cdr3_aa: CSGEVGRGYTF
cdr3_nt: TGCAGCGGTGAGGTGGGGCGTGGCTACACCTTC

j_call: TRBJ1-1
v_call: TRBV18
d_call: -
clone_size: -
cdr3_aa: CASSPQGFTEAFF
cdr3_nt: TGTGCCAGCTCACCTCAGGGGTTCACTGAAGCTTTCTTT

j_call: TRBJ1-2
v_call: TRBV27
d_call: TRBD1
clone_size: -
cdr3_aa: CASSLPGGYGYTF
cdr3_nt: TGTGCCAGCAGTTTACCAGGGGGCTATGGCTACACCTTC

j_call: TRBJ2-2
v_call: TRBV19
d_call: -
clone_size: -
cdr3_aa: CASTANTGELFF
cdr3_nt: TGTGCCAGTACGGCGAACACCGGGGAGCTGTTTTTT

j_call: TRBJ2-7
v_call: TRBV5-6
d_call: -
clone_size: -
cdr3_aa: CASSLAAYEQYF
cdr3_nt: TGTGCCAGCAGCTTGGCAGCCTACGAGCAGTACTTC

j_call: TRBJ1-1
v_call: TRBV10-3
d_call: TRBD1
clone_size: -
cdr3_aa: CAINPTGGINTEAFF
cdr3_nt: TGTGCCATCAACCCGACAGGGGGCATCAACACTGAAGCTTTCTTT

j_call: TRBJ1-2
v_call: TRBV10-1
d_call: -
clone_size: -
cdr3_aa: CASSESNSGYGYTF
cdr3_nt: TGCGCCAGCAGTGAGTCAAACAGCGGTTATGGCTACACCTTC

j_call: TRBJ1-1
v_call: TRBV7-2
d_call: TRBD1
clone_size: -
cdr3_aa: CASSLVGTGFGGVTEAFF
cdr3_nt: TGTGCCAGCAGCTTAGTGGGGACAGGGTTCGGTGGAGTCACTGAAGCTTTCTTT

j_call: TRBJ1-2
v_call: TRBV5-1
d_call: TRBD1
clone_size: -
cdr3_aa: CASSLAQSQGVGYTF
cdr3_nt: TGCGCCAGCAGCTTGGCCCAATCACAGGGGGTTGGCTACACCTTC

j_call: TRBJ1-5
v_call: TRBV7-9
d_call: TRBD1
clone_size: -
cdr3_aa: CASSPGTVNNQPQHF
cdr3_nt: TGTGCCAGCAGCCCAGGGACAGTGAACAATCAGCCCCAGCATTTT

j_call: TRBJ1-2
v_call: TRBV6-5
d_call: -
clone_size: -
cdr3_aa: CASSYQGMVGYTF
cdr3_nt: TGTGCCAGCAGTTATCAGGGAATGGTTGGCTACACCTTC

j_call: TRBJ1-1
v_call: TRBV5-1
d_call: -
clone_size: -
cdr3_aa: CASSPGTHEAFF
cdr3_nt: TGCGCCAGCAGCCCAGGGACACATGAAGCTTTCTTT